A single sample is the source of the 23 T cell receptor beta chains below, sequenced in a study of beta chain features in type 1 diabetes. Sequencing targeted expressed TCRB transcripts, as all isolated RNA had been reverse transcribed. Sequenced by immunoSEQ multiplex PCR; TCRdb stores in-frame clones only, minus some. This sample has 130,000 to 150,000 clones, with roughly 48% found just once. The material sequenced was Tregs from blood. The receptors stem from a man between 18 and 35 years old in good health.

The CDR3 loop reads CASSYRISGVRETQYF. The CDR3 DNA reads as TGTGCCAGTAGTTATAGGATTAGCGGGGTCCGAGAGACCCAGTACTTC. The rearrangement links TRBV19 to TRBJ2-5; 8 nucleotides match TRBD2. The length of the CDR3 is 16 residues. Germline loops: CDR1 LNHDA, CDR2 SQIVND (reference sequence). The V gene end was trimmed by 5 bases and the J gene end by 4 bases; junction bases not matched to a gene: 12.

This clone turned up a few times. This chain links TRBV10-3 with TRBJ1-5; tentatively, D is TRBD1 (6 bases). The germline V gene encodes CDR1 ENHRY and CDR2 SYGVKD. V was clipped by 4 bases and J by 6 bases, with 13 bases between them. The CDR3 runs to 14 residues. CDR3 residues: CAISVAGGGQPQHF. The CDR3 coding sequence is TGTGCCATCAGTGTGGCGGGGGGCGGTCAGCCCCAGCATTTT.

V usage is TRBV29-1 and J usage is TRBJ2-1, with a possible D match to TRBD1 (8 bases). Germline-derived CDR1 and CDR2 are SQVTM and ANQGSEA. V was pared by 7 bases and J by 8 bases, with 24 bases between. This CDR3 is built from 15 residues. CDR3 amino acids: CSAHEDRGGWHEQFF. In DNA, the CDR3 is TGCAGCGCCCACGAAGACAGGGGAGGGTGGCATGAGCAGTTCTTC.

The genes are TRBV7-2 and TRBJ2-3; D gene ambiguous. The CDR3 sequence is 12 residues long. Germline CDR1 and CDR2: SGHTA and FQGNSA. The germline V and J ends were trimmed by 5 bases and 9 bases, with 12 bases remaining between them. CDR3 loop: CASSRPGETQYF. The CDR3 nucleotides read TGTGCCAGCAGCCGCCCGGGTGAGACGCAGTATTTT.

This clone was seen a few times. The V gene is TRBV7-2, the J gene TRBJ2-4; D is possibly TRBD1 (6 bases). Germline V gene lookup returns CDR1 SGHTA and CDR2 FQGNSA. CDR3 length equals 16 residues. V was cut by 3 bases and J by 0 bases, with 12 bases left in between. The CDR3 DNA follows: TGTGCCAGCAGCTTTGAGCTGGGGGCAGCCAAAAACATTCAGTACTTC. Translation gives CASSFELGAAKNIQYF.

This clone has more than one count but fewer than ten. Sequence at one end of the junction differs from germline and may be a read error. V is TRBV14 and J is TRBJ2-7; TRBD1 is a possible D gene (6 bases). The CDR3 is 12 residues long. CDR1 and CDR2 from the germline V gene are SGHDN and FVKESK. CDR3 residues: CASSRTGLIADF. The DNA for the CDR3 is TGTGCCAGCAGCCGCACAGGGTTAATTGCAGACTTC.

The V call is TRBV21-1, the J call TRBJ1-5; the table calls TRBD1, which could not be checked here. TRBV21-1 is given as a pseudogene. CDR3 size: 16 residues. CDR3 sequence: CASSKHGTLSNQPQHF. DNA of the CDR3: TGTGCCAGCAGCAAACACGGGACACTTAGCAATCAGCCCCAGCATTTT.

The chain joins TRBV9 to TRBJ1-2; 8 bases are a match to TRBD1. V dropped 3 bases and J dropped 7; count of bases not matched to a gene: 5. The CDR3 spans 13 residues. CDR1 and CDR2 from the germline V gene are SGDLS and YYNGEE. As DNA, the CDR3 is TGTGCCAGCAGCGCCCCCACAGGGGGTGGCTACACCTTC. It codes for CASSAPTGGGYTF.

V usage is TRBV30 and J usage is TRBJ2-6; TRBD1 matches 9 bases. Germline CDR1 GTSNPN, CDR2 SVGIG (reference sequence). The CDR3 totals 15 residues. J gave up 4 bases and V 6 bases, and 7 bases lay outside the gene matches. The CDR3 nucleotides read TGTGCCTGCCCCGGGACAGGGTTCGGGGCCAACGTCCTGACTTTC. This translates into CACPGTGFGANVLTF.

As regards this clone: Other DNA sequences in the same sample also yield this CDR3. V is TRBV7-2 and J is TRBJ2-3, with a tentative D call TRBD1 (6 bases). The CDR3 has 12 amino acids. Germline lookup yields CDR1 SGHTA and CDR2 FQGNSA. The germline V and J ends were trimmed by 5 bases and 6 bases, with 9 bases remaining between them. Here the CDR3 reads CASSRDRDTQYF. The DNA for the CDR3 is TGTGCCAGCAGCCGAGACAGGGATACGCAGTATTTT.

The rearrangement joins TRBV18 to TRBJ1-2; TRBD1 agrees at 7 bases. CDR1 KGHSH and CDR2 LQKENI come from the germline V gene. This CDR3 is built from 16 residues. V lost 1 base to trimming and J lost 2 bases; unmatched junction nucleotides: 7. The CDR3, as DNA: TGTGCCAGCTCACCACGGACAGGAGCTTCCAACTATGGCTACACCTTC. Translation gives CASSPRTGASNYGYTF.

J is TRBJ1-2 and V is TRBV27; tentative D call: TRBD1 (6 bases). The V and J ends lost 1 base and 7 bases respectively, with 16 bases between them. Per germline, CDR1 MNHEY and CDR2 SMNVEV (reference sequence). This CDR3 has 15 residues. The DNA for the CDR3 is TGTGCCAGCAGTTTATTCGGTCAGGGGAGGGTTGGCTACACCTTC. Protein sequence: CASSLFGQGRVGYTF.

This chain connects TRBV6-6 to TRBJ1-2; tentative D call: TRBD1 (6 bases). Germline V gene lookup returns CDR1 MNHNY and CDR2 SVGAGI (reference sequence). V lost 6 bases to trimming and J lost 8 bases, with 16 bases between them. This CDR3 contains 13 residues. The CDR3: CASRPIQGAGYTF. Written as DNA, the CDR3 is TGTGCCAGCAGGCCTATACAGGGTGCAGGCTACACCTTC.

This chain uses TRBV7-7 with TRBJ2-5; weak D call: TRBD2 (5 bases). Trimming shortened V by 5 bases and J by 3 bases, and 13 bases separated the two germline ends. This CDR3 region has 14 residues. Per germline, CDR1 SSHAT and CDR2 FNYEAQ (reference sequence). The CDR3 DNA sequence: TGTGCCAGCAGCCGTAAGGACGGGAAAGAGACCCAGTACTTC. It translates to CASSRKDGKETQYF.

CDR3 amino acids: CASSRSGDQPQHF. DNA for the CDR3: TGTGCCAGCAGTCGGTCAGGGGATCAGCCCCAGCATTTT. J is TRBJ1-5 and V is TRBV27, with a tentative D call TRBD1 (6 bases). The germline V gene has CDR1 MNHEY and CDR2 SMNVEV (reference sequence). The V end was cut by 5 bases, the J end by 5 bases, with 10 bases between. The CDR3 spans 13 residues.

This rearrangement joins TRBV28 to TRBJ1-2, with TRBD1 identical over 9 bases. The CDR3 has 17 residues. The trim removed 5 bases at V and 3 bases at J, leaving 13 bases unmatched. CDR1 and CDR2 from the germline V gene are MDHEN and SYDVKM. The CDR3 bases are TGTGCCAGCAGTGGGATTTTACAGGGGGCGCGGGACTATGGCTACACCTTC. The encoded protein is CASSGILQGARDYGYTF.

The V gene is TRBV7-2, the J gene TRBJ1-5, with D maybe TRBD1 (5 bases). V was shortened by 3 bases and J by 5 bases, with 14 bases between the two germline ends. CDR3 length equals 15 residues. The germline V gene encodes CDR1 SGHTA and CDR2 FQGNSA. The CDR3 loop reads CASSLDTGAYQPQHF. CDR3 in DNA: TGTGCCAGCAGCTTGGATACTGGGGCCTATCAGCCCCAGCATTTT.

This clone was observed a few times. The V and J genes are TRBV29-1 and TRBJ1-5; D not certain. CDR1 and CDR2 from the germline V gene are SQVTM and ANQGSEA. The CDR3 sequence is 13 residues long. V lost 1 base to trimming and J lost 5 bases, with 9 bases between them. The CDR3 region is CSVEVAAYQPQHF. The DNA for the CDR3 is TGCAGCGTTGAAGTCGCGGCCTATCAGCCCCAGCATTTT.

As to this clone: In the same sample, other DNA sequences code for this CDR3. The gene calls are TRBV18 and TRBJ2-2; 10 bases are a match to TRBD1. With V trimmed by 1 base and J by 4 bases, 0 bases remained unmatched. CDR3 length: 15 amino acids. CDR1 is KGHSH and CDR2 is LQKENI in the germline V gene. The CDR3 coding sequence is TGTGCCAGCTCACCACGGACAGGGGGCACCGGGGAGCTGTTTTTT. It encodes CASSPRTGGTGELFF. Full variable domain (outside the CDR3, taken from reference TRBV18 and TRBJ2-2): NAGVMQNPRHLVRRRGQEARLRCSPMKGHSHVYWYRQLPEEGLKFMVYLQKENIIDESGMPKERFSAEFPKEGPSILRIQQVVRGDSAAYFCASSPRTGGTGELFFGEGSRLTVL.

With respect to this clone: This specimen includes other DNA sequences encoding the same CDR3. The CDR3 sequence: CASSLGGTGELFF. The CDR3 DNA follows: TGCGCCAGCAGCCTAGGGGGCACCGGGGAGCTGTTTTTT. The V call is TRBV5-1, the J call TRBJ2-2; the D gene is possibly TRBD1 (6 bases). The germline V gene has CDR1 SGHRS and CDR2 YFSETQ. Trimming shortened V by 4 bases and J by 4 bases, and 8 bases separated the two germline ends. CDR3 length: 13 residues. Drawing the rest from reference TRBV5-1 and TRBJ2-2, the complete variable domain is KAGVTQTPRYLIKTRGQQVTLSCSPISGHRSVSWYQQTPGQGLQFLFEYFSETQRNKGNFPGRFSGRQFSNSRSEMNVSTLELGDSALYLCASSLGGTGELFFGEGSRLTVL.

V usage is TRBV28 and J usage is TRBJ2-3; tentatively, D is TRBD1 (5 bases). Trimming cost V 6 bases and J 3 bases, with 13 bases left between them. The CDR3 sequence is 14 residues long. Per the germline V gene, CDR1 is MDHEN and CDR2 is SYDVKM. The CDR3: CASSTSQGTDTQYF. In nucleotides, the CDR3 is TGTGCCAGCAGCACGTCCCAGGGAACAGATACGCAGTATTTT.

This clone was counted between two and nine times. V usage is TRBV28 and J usage is TRBJ1-4; D not certain. CDR3 length: 13 residues. The ends were cut back, 5 bases at V and 8 bases at J, with 12 bases in the middle. Germline V gives CDR1 MDHEN, CDR2 SYDVKM. The CDR3 spells CASSPRPREKLFF. CDR3 coding DNA: TGTGCCAGCAGTCCAAGACCCAGGGAAAAACTGTTTTTT. The full variable domain, in which reference TRBV28 and TRBJ1-4 provide the parts outside the CDR3, is DVKVTQSSRYLVKRTGEKVFLECVQDMDHENMFWYRQDPGLGLRLIYFSYDVKMKEKGDIPEGYSVSREKKERFSLILESASTNQTSMYLCASSPRPREKLFFGSGTQLSVL.

The rearrangement links TRBV6-6 to TRBJ1-5; tentatively, D is TRBD1 (6 bases). This CDR3 has 12 residues. Trimming stripped 6 bases from V and 7 bases from J, with 10 bases between. Germline lookup yields CDR1 MNHNY and CDR2 SVGAGI (reference sequence). As DNA, the CDR3 is TGTGCCAGCAGCCACAGGGCCCAGCCCCAGCATTTT. Protein: CASSHRAQPQHF.